This T cell receptor (beta chain) was found in a study of cytomegalovirus exposure and HLA in healthy donors. General observations from the study: The study listed about 150 cytomegalovirus-associated TCR beta chains. CMV antigen specificity was confirmed in vitro for three CMV-associated chains. High specificity and sensitivity for cytomegalovirus status were reported for the classifier. First-cohort TCR clusters tended to co-occur in the 90 to 150 validation repertoires, a later analysis found.

In germline, CDR1 is MNHEY, CDR2 SVGAGI. Trimming removed 4 bases from V and 7 bases from J; junction bases left unmatched: 6. This CDR3 has 16 residues. Using immunoSEQ multiplex PCR, the repertoire was profiled, and TCRdb retains in-frame clones only, with some absent. The data show 70,000 to 90,000 clones, around four fifths seen once. This clone came up a few times. No antigen is known for it. This sequence originates from a man between 25 and 39 years old in good health and CMV-seronegative. The specimen was PBMCs. The chain links TRBV6-5 to TRBJ1-6; TRBD1 agrees at 11 bases. CDR3 coding DNA: TGTGCCAGCAGTTCGGGACAGGGGGTCATGAATTCACCCCTCCACTTT. Translation gives CASSSGQGVMNSPLHF.